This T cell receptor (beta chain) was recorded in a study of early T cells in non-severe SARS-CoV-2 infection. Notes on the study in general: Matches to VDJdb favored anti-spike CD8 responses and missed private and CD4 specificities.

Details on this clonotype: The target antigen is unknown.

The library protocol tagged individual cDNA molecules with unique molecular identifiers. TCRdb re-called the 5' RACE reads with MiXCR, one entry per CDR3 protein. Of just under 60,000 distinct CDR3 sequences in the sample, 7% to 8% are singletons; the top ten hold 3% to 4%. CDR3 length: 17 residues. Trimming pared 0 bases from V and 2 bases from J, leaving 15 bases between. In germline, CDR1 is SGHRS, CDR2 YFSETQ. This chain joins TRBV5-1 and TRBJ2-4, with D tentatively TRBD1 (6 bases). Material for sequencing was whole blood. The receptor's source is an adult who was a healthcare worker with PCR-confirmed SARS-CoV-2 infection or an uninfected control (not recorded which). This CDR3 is CASSLGLGQGTKNIQYF. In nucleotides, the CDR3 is TGCGCCAGCAGCTTGGGGCTGGGGCAGGGGACCAAAAACATTCAGTACTTC.